This is a list of T cell receptor beta chains from one sample in a study of blood T cell repertoires in COVID-19. Profiling relied on immunoSEQ multiplex PCR, and the TCRdb table lists in-frame clones only, not all of them. The data show around 180,000 clones, with 80% to 90% seen just once and roughly 3% held by the top ten. Sequenced: peripheral blood. The origin of the receptors is a man aged 55 to 70 with acute or convalescent COVID-19. The CDR3 runs from the conserved cysteine through the conserved F or W. Fields, in order: CDR3 DNA, CDR3 protein, V gene, J gene, D gene, clone size. D genes are given only for firm matches. Some rows mark clone size as missing; the rest say once, few, many or name a class of expanded clone.

DNA: TGTGCCAGCAGCCCCGGGACACTACGCTACGAGCAGTACTTC; CDR3: CASSPGTLRYEQYF; V: TRBV3-1/TRBV3-2; J: TRBJ2-7; D: NA; size: NA
DNA: TGTGCCAGCACCTTAAATTACAGGGGGCGAATGAACACTGAAGCTTTCTTT; CDR3: CASTLNYRGRMNTEAFF; V: TRBV27; J: TRBJ1-1; D: TRBD1; size: once
DNA: TGTGCCAGCAGTTCGCAGGGGGCGGGCACTGAAGCTTTCTTT; CDR3: CASSSQGAGTEAFF; V: TRBV6-5; J: TRBJ1-1; D: TRBD1; size: NA
DNA: TGTGCCAGCAGCCAAGAGGTTAGCGGTTCCAATGAGCAGTTCTTC; CDR3: CASSQEVSGSNEQFF; V: TRBV3-1/TRBV3-2; J: TRBJ2-1; D: NA; size: NA
DNA: TGTGCCAGTAGTAGTACTAGCGGGAAGGCAGATACGCAGTATTTT; CDR3: CASSSTSGKADTQYF; V: TRBV19; J: TRBJ2-3; D: TRBD2; size: NA
DNA: TGTGCCAGCAGCTCGACCGGGACAGGGGTTGGGACCCAGTACTTC; CDR3: CASSSTGTGVGTQYF; V: TRBV7-6; J: TRBJ2-5; D: TRBD1; size: NA
DNA: TGTGCCAGCAGTGTTTATACAGGGACCACCGGGGAGCTGTTTTTT; CDR3: CASSVYTGTTGELFF; V: TRBV2; J: TRBJ2-2; D: NA; size: NA
DNA: TGTGCCAGCAGTTCGGACAGGGGGGCCTACGAGCAGTACTTC; CDR3: CASSSDRGAYEQYF; V: TRBV7-2; J: TRBJ2-7; D: TRBD1; size: NA
DNA: TGTGCCAGCAGCCGTGCTAGCGGACCGAACACCGGGGAGCTGTTTTTT; CDR3: CASSRASGPNTGELFF; V: TRBV3-1/TRBV3-2; J: TRBJ2-2; D: TRBD2; size: many
DNA: TGTGCCAGCAGATCGGGACTACTTTCTGAGCAGTTCTTC; CDR3: CASRSGLLSEQFF; V: TRBV6-5; J: TRBJ2-1; D: TRBD2; size: NA
DNA: TGTGCCAGCAGCTTAGACCGGAGGGGTGGTGGCTACACCTTC; CDR3: CASSLDRRGGGYTF; V: TRBV7-8; J: TRBJ1-2; D: NA; size: NA
DNA: TGTGCCAGCAGCCATCGAAAGGTAGCAGCTAGCACAGATACGCAGTATTTT; CDR3: CASSHRKVAASTDTQYF; V: TRBV7-9; J: TRBJ2-3; D: NA; size: NA
DNA: TGTGCCAGTAGGGGACTAGCGGGGGACTCCTACGAGCAGTACTTC; CDR3: CASRGLAGDSYEQYF; V: TRBV19; J: TRBJ2-7; D: TRBD2; size: few
DNA: TGTGCCAGCAATAACCCCGCGGCAGCCAAAAACATTCAGTACTTC; CDR3: CASNNPAAAKNIQYF; V: TRBV6-5; J: TRBJ2-4; D: NA; size: NA
DNA: TGTGCTAGTGGTTTGGTACTTAGACAGGGGACAGATACGCAGTATTTT; CDR3: CASGLVLRQGTDTQYF; V: TRBV12-5; J: TRBJ2-3; D: TRBD1; size: few
DNA: TGTGCCAGCAGATCCGGACTGGGGAATTCACCCCTCCACTTT; CDR3: CASRSGLGNSPLHF; V: TRBV28; J: TRBJ1-6; D: NA; size: NA
DNA: TGTGCCAGCAGTTTGTACAGGGCTGGAAACACCATATATTTT; CDR3: CASSLYRAGNTIYF; V: TRBV28; J: TRBJ1-3; D: NA; size: few
DNA: TGCGCCAGCAGCCCTCCTAGCGGGAGGGGTAATGAGCAGTTCTTC; CDR3: CASSPPSGRGNEQFF; V: TRBV4-1; J: TRBJ2-1; D: TRBD2; size: NA
DNA: TGTGCCAGCAGTCAGACAGGGGCGGCTGAAAAACTGTTTTTT; CDR3: CASSQTGAAEKLFF; V: TRBV6-2/TRBV6-3; J: TRBJ1-4; D: TRBD1; size: NA
DNA: TGCGCCAGCAGCCAATCCAAGACAGGGAGGCATTCACCCCTCCACTTT; CDR3: CASSQSKTGRHSPLHF; V: TRBV4-3; J: TRBJ1-6; D: TRBD1; size: NA
DNA: TGCGCCAGCAGCTTAACCAGGAACTATGGCTACACCTTC; CDR3: CASSLTRNYGYTF; V: TRBV5-1; J: TRBJ1-2; D: NA; size: once
DNA: TGTGCCAGCAGCTCTCAATTTCAGCGGGAGACCGGGGAGCTGTTTTTT; CDR3: CASSSQFQRETGELFF; V: TRBV5-4; J: TRBJ2-2; D: TRBD2; size: NA
DNA: TGTGCCAGCTCACCGGGGGAGGAACAGCCCCAGCATTTT; CDR3: CASSPGEEQPQHF; V: TRBV18; J: TRBJ1-5; D: NA; size: NA
DNA: TGTGCCAGCAGCTTGGGTGCGAACAGTCTAAAGCCCCAGCATTTT; CDR3: CASSLGANSLKPQHF; V: TRBV7-8; J: TRBJ1-5; D: NA; size: NA
DNA: TGCGCCAGCAGCCGCCGAGGGATTTACACTGAAGCTTTCTTT; CDR3: CASSRRGIYTEAFF; V: TRBV5-1; J: TRBJ1-1; D: NA; size: NA
DNA: TGTGCCAGCAGCCTCGGGAGCGATACGCAGTATTTT; CDR3: CASSLGSDTQYF; V: TRBV12-3/TRBV12-4; J: TRBJ2-3; D: NA; size: once
DNA: TGTGCCAGTTCCCCAGGGGGCCCTCTGCTCTATGGCTACACCTTC; CDR3: CASSPGGPLLYGYTF; V: TRBV19; J: TRBJ1-2; D: TRBD1; size: NA
DNA: TGTGCCAGCAAGGGGGAGGGGGAGCTGTTTTTT; CDR3: CASKGEGELFF; V: TRBV12-3/TRBV12-4; J: TRBJ2-2; D: NA; size: NA
DNA: TGCAGTGCTAGTGCGCAGGGGGGTAACTACGAGCAGTACTTC; CDR3: CSASAQGGNYEQYF; V: TRBV20-1; J: TRBJ2-7; D: NA; size: NA
DNA: TGTGCCAGCAGTGGACTAGCGGGAGGGCCAGATACGCAGTATTTT; CDR3: CASSGLAGGPDTQYF; V: TRBV2; J: TRBJ2-3; D: TRBD2; size: NA
DNA: TGTGCCAGCAGCTTGGGACAGGGGATTTCACCCCTCCACTTT; CDR3: CASSLGQGISPLHF; V: TRBV5-6; J: TRBJ1-6; D: TRBD1; size: NA
DNA: TGTGCCAGCAGCCCTAGGGGCCGCTATGGCTACACCTTC; CDR3: CASSPRGRYGYTF; V: TRBV3-1/TRBV3-2; J: TRBJ1-2; D: NA; size: NA
DNA: TGTGCCAGCTCACCTGGGACAGGTGTAAGCGAGACCCAGTACTTC; CDR3: CASSPGTGVSETQYF; V: TRBV18; J: TRBJ2-5; D: TRBD1; size: NA
DNA: TGCGCCAGCAGCCCCTTTAGTGCAGGGGGGACGACTGAAGCTTTCTTT; CDR3: CASSPFSAGGTTEAFF; V: TRBV5-1; J: TRBJ1-1; D: TRBD1; size: once
DNA: TGTGCCAGCAGCCCCGGGACAGGGGTCCACGAGCAGTACTTC; CDR3: CASSPGTGVHEQYF; V: TRBV5-4; J: TRBJ2-7; D: TRBD1; size: NA
DNA: TGTGCCAGCCTCCTGGCCGGACAGGGGGGACAGGAGCAGTACTTC; CDR3: CASLLAGQGGQEQYF; V: TRBV7-9; J: TRBJ2-7; D: TRBD1; size: NA
DNA: TGTGCCAGCAGCTTAGCAGGCGGGAAAGAGACCCAGTACTTC; CDR3: CASSLAGGKETQYF; V: TRBV7-9; J: TRBJ2-5; D: NA; size: NA